These T cell receptor beta chains were read from a single sample in a study of graft-versus-host responses after intestinal transplantation. Clones were read by immunoSEQ multiplex PCR, and TCRdb kept only the in-frame ones, dropping some. The table shows about 39,000 clones, with nearly 90% occurring only once. This sample comprised PBMCs, obtained around 280 days after transplant. The origin of the receptors is a human patient who received an intestinal transplant, so some T cells may come from the graft donor. Both conserved end residues are part of each CDR3. D genes are given only for firm matches. Where a row states a size, it is once, few, many or the class of an expanded clone; other rows omit it.

J,D,V,size,DNA,CDR3
TRBJ1-3,NA,TRBV9,NA,TGTGCCAGCAGCGTCGAGCTCAGGGGTTCCGGAAACACCATATATTTT,CASSVELRGSGNTIYF
TRBJ1-1,TRBD1,TRBV6-7,NA,TGTGCCAGCAGTTACAGAGCGACAGGGAGAATGAACACTGAAGCTTTCTTT,CASSYRATGRMNTEAFF
TRBJ1-1,NA,TRBV5-5,NA,TGTGCCAGCAGCTACACTCGGGGAACTGAAGCTTTCTTT,CASSYTRGTEAFF
TRBJ2-1,TRBD1,TRBV5-1,NA,TGCGCCAGCAGCTTAGGGACAGGGGTCTACAATGAGCAGTTCTTC,CASSLGTGVYNEQFF
TRBJ1-1,NA,TRBV27,NA,TGTGCCAGCAGTTTGAACGGGAACACTGAAGCTTTCTTT,CASSLNGNTEAFF
TRBJ2-1,TRBD2,TRBV30,NA,TGTGCCTGGAGTCTAGCGGGGGGAGGGAATGAGCAGTTCTTC,CAWSLAGGGNEQFF
TRBJ2-5,NA,TRBV13,NA,TGTGCCAGCAGCTTTGATCGACGACCTGGGGGTATTGAGACCCAGTACTTC,CASSFDRRPGGIETQYF
TRBJ1-2,TRBD1,TRBV29-1,NA,TGCAGCGTTCGACAGGGTAGGGGCTACACCTTC,CSVRQGRGYTF
TRBJ2-1,NA,TRBV5-1,once,TGCGCCAGCAGGGCAGGGACCGGGGATGAGCAGTTCTTC,CASRAGTGDEQFF
TRBJ1-1,TRBD1,TRBV7-9,NA,TGTGCCAGCAGCTTAAACCGCGACAGGGGGCTCACTGAAGCTTTCTTT,CASSLNRDRGLTEAFF
TRBJ1-5,NA,TRBV5-8,NA,TGTGCCAGCAGCTTGGAACAGGGCGCCTACAATCAGCCCCAGCATTTT,CASSLEQGAYNQPQHF
TRBJ2-7,NA,TRBV4-2,NA,TGTGCCAGCAGCCAAGATAGGGGGGGGGCCTACGAGCAGTACTTC,CASSQDRGGAYEQYF
TRBJ2-4,TRBD1,TRBV14,NA,TGTGCCAGCAGCCGCGGGACAGGGGAAAACATTCAGTACTTC,CASSRGTGENIQYF
TRBJ2-2,NA,TRBV11-2,NA,TGTGCCAGCACCTGGGCCGGGACTGTCACCGGGGAGCTGTTTTTT,CASTWAGTVTGELFF
TRBJ2-3,TRBD2,TRBV7-9,NA,TGTGCCAGCAGCTTAGAGCAGTGGGGGGGTACGCAGTATTTT,CASSLEQWGGTQYF
TRBJ2-1,NA,TRBV6-5,NA,TGTGCCAGCAGTTATTCGGGGCCCCACAATGAGCAGTTCTTC,CASSYSGPHNEQFF
TRBJ2-1,TRBD1,TRBV27,NA,TGTGCCAGCAGTTTACACGGACAGGGTTTGGAGCAGTTCTTC,CASSLHGQGLEQFF
TRBJ1-5,NA,TRBV19,NA,TGTGCCAGTAGTATCGTTGGTATTGGACAGCTGAATCAGCCCCAGCATTTT,CASSIVGIGQLNQPQHF
TRBJ1-1,NA,TRBV5-6,NA,TGTGCCAGCAGCTTGAGGGGAAGGACTGAAGCTTTCTTT,CASSLRGRTEAFF
TRBJ2-3,TRBD2,TRBV4-1,NA,TGCGCCAGCAGCCATGGCCTTGTTGCGGGGGACTTATGGGACACAGATACGCAGTATTTT,CASSHGLVAGDLWDTDTQYF
TRBJ2-7,NA,TRBV4-1,once,TGCGCCAGCAGCCAAGTTTTTTGGAGCTCCTACGAGCAGTACTTC,CASSQVFWSSYEQYF
TRBJ1-2,NA,TRBV2,NA,TGTGCCAGCAGTGTCGGCTTCTCAGACCAAGAGCATGGCTACACCTTC,CASSVGFSDQEHGYTF
TRBJ2-5,NA,TRBV25-1,NA,TGTGCCAGCAGTCGAAAGAGAGGAGAGACCCAGTACTTC,CASSRKRGETQYF
TRBJ1-5,NA,TRBV6-1,NA,TGTGCCAGCAGTGAAGCGGTGCGGACAAACTATCAGCCCCAGCATTTT,CASSEAVRTNYQPQHF
TRBJ1-6,TRBD1,TRBV5-5,NA,TGTGCCAGCAGCTTAGGTGGGGTCAGGGGGCGTGATTCACCCCTCCACTTT,CASSLGGVRGRDSPLHF
TRBJ2-3,NA,TRBV2,NA,TGTGCCAGCAGTGAAGGCCTAGCTAGCACAGATACGCAGTATTTT,CASSEGLASTDTQYF
TRBJ2-5,NA,TRBV5-1,NA,TGCGCCAGCAGCGCTAGTGCGGGACGAGAGACCCAGTACTTC,CASSASAGRETQYF
TRBJ2-5,NA,TRBV9,NA,TGTGCCAGCAGCTCCCGACCGGGAGAGACCCAGTACTTC,CASSSRPGETQYF
TRBJ2-5,NA,TRBV6-1,NA,TGTGCCAGCCTCCAAGAGACCCAGTACTTC,CASLQETQYF
TRBJ2-3,NA,TRBV15,NA,TGTGCCACCAGCGCCGGGGGGCCGGGAGATACGCAGTATTTT,CATSAGGPGDTQYF
TRBJ2-5,TRBD1,TRBV6-5,NA,TGTGCCAGCAGTTACTCGACAGGGCTGCAAGAGACCCAGTACTTC,CASSYSTGLQETQYF